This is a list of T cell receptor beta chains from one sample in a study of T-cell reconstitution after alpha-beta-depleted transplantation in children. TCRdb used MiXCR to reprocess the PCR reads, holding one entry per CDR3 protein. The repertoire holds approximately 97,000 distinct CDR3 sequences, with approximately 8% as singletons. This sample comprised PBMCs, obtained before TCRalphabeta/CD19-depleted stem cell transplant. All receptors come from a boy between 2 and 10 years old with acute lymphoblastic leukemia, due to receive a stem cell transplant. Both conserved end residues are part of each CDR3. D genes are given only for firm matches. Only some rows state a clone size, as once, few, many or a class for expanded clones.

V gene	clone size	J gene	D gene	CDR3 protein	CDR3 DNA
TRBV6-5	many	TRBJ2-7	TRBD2	CASSYSASGTYEQYF	TGTGCCAGCAGTTACTCTGCTAGCGGGACCTACGAGCAGTACTTC
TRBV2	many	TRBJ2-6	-	CASNVGQGGIGANVLTF	TGTGCCAGCAATGTGGGTCAGGGGGGAATTGGGGCCAACGTCCTGACTTTC
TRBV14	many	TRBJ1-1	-	CASSLRGGQGTEAFF	TGTGCCAGCAGCCTCCGGGGGGGGCAGGGCACTGAAGCTTTCTTT
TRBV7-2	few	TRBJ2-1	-	CASSPTHEQFF	TGTGCCAGCAGCCCTACCCATGAGCAGTTCTTC
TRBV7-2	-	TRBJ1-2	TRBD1	CVSSLGGQGGNGYTF	TGTGTCAGCAGCTTAGGGGGACAGGGGGGGAATGGCTACACCTTC
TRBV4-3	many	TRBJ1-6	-	CASSQELGNSPLHF	TGCGCCAGCAGCCAAGAGCTCGGGAATTCACCCCTCCACTTT
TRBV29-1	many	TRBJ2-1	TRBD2	CSVGEGTYNEQFF	TGCAGCGTTGGGGAGGGAACCTACAATGAGCAGTTCTTC
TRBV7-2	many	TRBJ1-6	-	CASSVSGEGSPLHF	TGTGCCAGCAGCGTGTCAGGGGAGGGGTCACCCCTCCACTTT
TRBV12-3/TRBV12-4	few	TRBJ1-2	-	CASSTKYGYTF	TGTGCCAGCAGCACTAAATATGGCTACACCTTC
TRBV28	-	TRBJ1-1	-	CASSWGRNTEAFF	TGTGCCAGCAGTTGGGGCCGAAACACTGAAGCTTTCTTT
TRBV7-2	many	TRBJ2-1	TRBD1	CASSYGTGAYNEQFF	TGTGCCAGCAGTTACGGGACAGGGGCCTACAATGAGCAGTTCTTC
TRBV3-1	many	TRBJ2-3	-	CASSQARDLDTDTQYF	TGTGCCAGCAGCCAAGCCCGGGACCTGGACACAGATACGCAGTATTTT
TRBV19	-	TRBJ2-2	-	CASIPSFPNTGELFF	TGTGCCAGTATTCCCTCTTTTCCGAACACCGGGGAGCTGTTTTTT
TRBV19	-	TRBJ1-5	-	CASSPGQLPQHF	TGTGCCAGTAGTCCGGGACAACTGCCCCAGCATTTT
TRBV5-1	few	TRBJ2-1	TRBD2	CASSLSSGANPGQFF	TGCGCCAGCAGCTTGTCTAGCGGGGCCAATCCGGGGCAGTTCTTC
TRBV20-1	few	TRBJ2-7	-	CSARDQREWRSYEQYF	TGCAGTGCTAGAGATCAACGGGAATGGCGCTCCTACGAGCAGTACTTC